These 31 T cell receptor beta chains originate from one sample sequenced in a study of response to subunit inactivated influenza vaccine. Each CDR3 protein gets one entry after TCRdb re-called the RT-PCR reads with MiXCR. The repertoire holds some 200,000 distinct CDR3 sequences, with about 12% as singletons. This sample also appeared in a second study, on T cells expressing NK-cell markers. That report adds: As the method of synthesis, 5'RACE template switching with UMIs yielded TCR beta cDNA.

The sample in question was CD8+ T cells sorted from PBMCs, obtained 11 to 12 days after vaccination. These receptors all come from a man aged 45-65 years who received an inactivated influenza vaccine.

On this clonotype itself: At one of its ends the junction is not consistent with the germline gene, which may arise from a read error. The CDR3, as DNA: TGTGTCAGCAGTGAAATAAAGGGATACTCTGGAAACACCATATATTTT. Amino acid sequence: CVSSEIKGYSGNTIYF. V gene TRBV2 combines with J gene TRBJ1-3; D uncertain. CDR3 length equals 16 residues. The germline V gene has CDR1 SNHLY and CDR2 FYNNEI.

In this sample, this clonotype turned up many times. V and J are TRBV12-3 or TRBV12-4 and TRBJ1-2; D is unclear. V lost 6 bases to trimming and J lost 4 bases, with 21 bases between them. This CDR3 has 16 residues. CDR3 sequence reads: CASSPRGPLTLYGYTF. For the CDR3, the DNA is TGTGCCAGCAGCCCTCGTGGGCCACTCACTCTCTATGGCTACACCTTC.

This clonotype was seen more than once but under ten times. The V and J genes are TRBV6-1 and TRBJ2-3; tentatively, D is TRBD1 (5 bases). The V gene's germline CDR1 is MNHNS and CDR2 SASEGT. The CDR3 is made up of 15 amino acids. The germline V and J ends were trimmed by 4 bases and 2 bases, with 13 bases remaining between them. As DNA, the CDR3 is TGTGCCAGCAGTGGGGCCCTGGGGCTCACAGATACGCAGTATTTT. This gives the protein CASSGALGLTDTQYF.

Only a few counts were recorded for this clonotype. V usage is TRBV6-4 and J usage is TRBJ1-2, with 9 positions matching TRBD1. CDR3 length: 17 amino acids. V lost 6 bases to trimming and J lost 6 bases; unmatched junction nucleotides: 17. The germline CDR1 and CDR2 sequences are MRHNA and SNTAGT. Here the CDR3 reads CASSEERPGQGSDGYTF. DNA of the CDR3: TGTGCCAGCAGCGAAGAACGGCCGGGACAGGGAAGCGATGGCTACACCTTC.

This clonotype was observed many times. This chain uses TRBV4-3 with TRBJ1-1; TRBD1 might be the D (5 bases). CDR1 is LGHNA and CDR2 is YSLEER in the germline V gene. Between the trimmed V and J ends, which lost 4 bases and 0 bases, there was a span of 18 bases. This CDR3 has 17 amino acids. CDR3 DNA sequence: TGCGCCAGCAGCCCAATGGGGGACCTTAAAATGAACACTGAAGCTTTCTTT. It specifies CASSPMGDLKMNTEAFF.

This clonotype has ten or more counts. The V call is TRBV7-9, the J call TRBJ2-7, with D hard to call. V dropped 5 bases and J dropped 4 bases, with 12 bases sitting between them. This CDR3 region has 13 residues. From germline, CDR1 is SEHNR and CDR2 FQNEAQ (reference sequence). This CDR3 reads CASSPGHIYEQYF. The CDR3, as DNA: TGTGCCAGCAGCCCCGGGCATATTTACGAGCAGTACTTC.

This clonotype appeared a few times. The rearrangement joins TRBV24-1 to TRBJ1-2, with TRBD1 matching over 7 bases. V shed 5 bases, J shed 8 bases, and the junction held 4 bases outside the gene matches. The CDR3 covers 12 residues. Germline V gene sequence: CDR1 KGHDR, CDR2 SFDVKD. The CDR3 loop is CATSVGQEGYTF. In DNA, the CDR3 is TGTGCCACCAGTGTTGGACAGGAGGGCTACACCTTC.

V usage is TRBV27 and J usage is TRBJ2-1; 15 bases match TRBD2. The germline CDR1 and CDR2 sequences are MNHEY and SMNVEV (reference sequence). There are 16 residues in the CDR3. Germline trimming cut 5 bases from V and 7 bases from J; bases unmatched to any gene: 6. CDR3 DNA: TGTGCCAGCAGTCCAGGGACTAGCGGGAGGTCGAATGAGCAGTTCTTC. Translating it yields CASSPGTSGRSNEQFF.

This clonotype was observed many times. The rearrangement joins TRBV6-1 to TRBJ2-1; either TRBD1 or TRBD2 may supply D (7 bases each). CDR3 length equals 15 residues. CDR1 and CDR2 from the germline V gene are MNHNS and SASEGT. Trimming pared 3 bases from V and 8 bases from J, leaving 17 bases between. CDR3 DNA sequence: TGTGCCAGCAGTGACCAGGGGGAGGGCCCCTATGAGCAGTTCTTC. Its translation is CASSDQGEGPYEQFF.

This clonotype was seen a few times. The V call is TRBV18, the J call TRBJ1-1; a weak D match, TRBD1 (6 bases). The germline CDR1 and CDR2 sequences are KGHSH and LQKENI. Trimming shortened V by 1 base and J by 5 bases, and 11 bases separated the two germline ends. This CDR3 is built from 14 residues. The CDR3 is CASSPLRGATEAFF. As DNA, the CDR3 is TGTGCCAGCTCACCACTTCGGGGGGCTACTGAAGCTTTCTTT.

This clonotype was found a few times. The chain combines TRBV9 with TRBJ1-4, with D possibly matching TRBD1 (5 bases). Germline CDR1 reads SGDLS; CDR2 reads YYNGEE. CDR3 size: 14 residues. The V and J ends lost 2 bases and 8 bases respectively, with 13 bases between them. The CDR3 spells CASSVRTRREKLFF. In DNA form, the CDR3 reads TGTGCCAGCAGCGTCCGGACACGACGGGAAAAACTGTTTTTT.

This sequence joins TRBV7-6 and TRBJ1-1; tentatively, D is TRBD1 (5 bases). The germline gives CDR1 SGHVS, CDR2 FNYEAQ. The CDR3 covers 14 residues. V was shortened by 6 bases and J by 2 bases, with 13 bases between the two germline ends. The CDR3 sequence is CASRRGAGNTEAFF. In nucleotides, the CDR3 is TGTGCCAGCAGGCGGGGCGCAGGAAACACTGAAGCTTTCTTT.

This rearrangement joins TRBV3-1 to TRBJ2-7, with D perhaps assigned TRBD1 or TRBD2 (5 bases each). Germline V lookup: CDR1 LGHDT, CDR2 YNNKEL (reference sequence). V shed 1 base and J shed 5 bases, with 12 bases lying between them. The CDR3 has 14 amino acids. CDR3 coding DNA: TGTGCCAGCAGCCAAGCGCCCAGGGACCACGAGCAGTACTTC. Residues: CASSQAPRDHEQYF.

In this sample, this clonotype turned up a few times. The chain has TRBV28 and TRBJ2-1; 14 nucleotides match TRBD2. CDR3 length: 17 amino acids. CDR1 is MDHEN, CDR2 SYDVKM, per germline. V trimming: 5 bases; J trimming: 3 bases; junction bases outside the gene matches: 6. Written as DNA, the CDR3 is TGTGCCAGCAGTCTGGGACTAGCGGGAGATAACTACAATGAGCAGTTCTTC. It specifies CASSLGLAGDNYNEQFF.

This clonotype was detected only a few times. The V call is TRBV4-2, the J call TRBJ2-1, with 7 bases that match TRBD2. The germline V gene encodes CDR1 LGHNA and CDR2 YNFKEQ. This CDR3 contains 18 residues. Losses at the gene ends were 2 bases for V and 7 bases for J; bases not matched to a gene: 17. The CDR3 DNA reads as TGTGCCAGCAGCCAACAATACTTGTGGGCGGGAGTAAATAATGAGCAGTTCTTC. Its protein is CASSQQYLWAGVNNEQFF.

The CDR3: CASSKNWFLQETQYF. In nucleotides, the CDR3 is TGTGCCAGCAGCAAAAACTGGTTTCTCCAAGAGACCCAGTACTTC. V and J are TRBV7-2 and TRBJ2-5; the D is unclear. Germline assignment: CDR1 SGHTA and CDR2 FQGNSA. This CDR3 has 15 residues. Trimming shortened V by 5 bases and J by 1 base, and 14 bases separated the two germline ends.

This clonotype has only a few counts. The chain links TRBV4-1 to TRBJ1-4; D not resolved. The CDR3 is 18 amino acids. V lost 0 bases, J lost 0 bases, and 14 bases lay in between. Germline V gene sequence: CDR1 MGHRA, CDR2 YSYEKL. CDR3 coding DNA: TGCGCCAGCAGCCAAGAATGGGGTACACTTGCAACTAATGAAAAACTGTTTTTT. Amino acids: CASSQEWGTLATNEKLFF.

This clonotype was seen at least ten times. The chain combines TRBV6-5 with TRBJ2-7, with D perhaps matching TRBD2 (6 bases). Deletions cut 6 bases from V and 4 bases from J, with 10 bases between. This CDR3 has 12 residues. CDR1 is MNHEY and CDR2 is SVGAGI in the germline V gene. For the CDR3, the DNA is TGTGCCAGCAGCTGGGACTTTTACGAGCAGTACTTC. As protein: CASSWDFYEQYF.

This clonotype has a handful of counts. The rearrangement joins TRBV7-6 to TRBJ2-7; tentative D call: TRBD2 (6 bases). CDR3 length equals 14 residues. Between the trimmed V and J ends, which lost 5 bases and 0 bases, there was a span of 11 bases. Germline CDR1 reads SGHVS; CDR2 reads FNYEAQ. The CDR3 loop reads CASSLHGGSYEQYF. For the CDR3, the DNA is TGTGCCAGCAGCCTCCACGGGGGCTCCTACGAGCAGTACTTC.

The rearrangement uses TRBV27 and TRBJ2-1, with D uncertain. This CDR3 is 16 amino acids long. V lost 1 base and J lost 0, with 10 bases in between. Germline lookup yields CDR1 MNHEY and CDR2 SMNVEV (reference sequence). The CDR3 is CASSLLGSSSYNEQFF. CDR3 coding DNA: TGTGCCAGCAGTTTATTGGGGTCTAGCTCCTACAATGAGCAGTTCTTC.

This clonotype was counted ten times or more. The V and J genes are TRBV2 and TRBJ2-5; D remains ambiguous. This CDR3 is 14 amino acids long. V lost 3 bases, J lost 1 base, and 9 bases lay in between. Looked up from germline, CDR1 is SNHLY and CDR2 is FYNNEI. The CDR3 DNA follows: TGTGCCAGCAGTGACCCGTGGGTCCAAGAGACCCAGTACTTC. The encoded protein is CASSDPWVQETQYF.

The V call is TRBV28, the J call TRBJ1-1; no reliable D call. V shed 2 bases and J shed 1 base, with 14 bases lying between them. Germline V lookup: CDR1 MDHEN, CDR2 SYDVKM. This CDR3 region has 16 residues. CDR3 nucleotide sequence: TGTGCCAGCAGTTTAGTGGGTCGGGCAGGGAACACTGAAGCTTTCTTT. This gives the protein CASSLVGRAGNTEAFF.

In its sample, this clonotype was seen a few times. The rearrangement joins TRBV9 to TRBJ2-1; 10 bases agree with TRBD1. The CDR3 sequence is 17 residues long. With V trimmed by 0 bases and J by 8 bases, 11 bases remained unmatched. Germline V CDR1 and CDR2: SGDLS, YYNGEE. The CDR3 bases are TGTGCCAGCAGCGTAGCTGGGGTGGGACAGGGGCGCGATGAGCAGTTCTTC. Amino acids: CASSVAGVGQGRDEQFF.

Here the CDR3 reads CATSRDRRGYTGELFF. The CDR3 DNA sequence: TGTGCCACCAGCAGAGACCGGAGGGGATACACCGGGGAGCTGTTTTTT. This sequence joins TRBV15 and TRBJ2-2; D possibly corresponds to TRBD2 (6 bases). The CDR3 extends over 16 amino acids. V was clipped by 0 bases and J by 3 bases, with 11 bases between them. Germline V gives CDR1 LNHNV, CDR2 YYDKDF (reference sequence).

The sample holds a few counts of this clonotype. The V call is TRBV2, the J call TRBJ2-1; TRBD2 matches 11 bases. J gave up 6 bases and V 8 bases, and 6 bases lay outside the gene matches. CDR1 SNHLY and CDR2 FYNNEI come from the germline V gene. This CDR3 region has 14 residues. In DNA, the CDR3 is TGTGCCAGCGCTAGCGGGAGGAATTTCAATGAGCAGTTCTTC. Translated: CASASGRNFNEQFF.

The rearrangement joins TRBV5-6 to TRBJ2-1; D gene unclear. The germline CDR1 and CDR2 sequences are SGHDT and YYEEEE. The CDR3 extends over 15 amino acids. V dropped 5 bases and J dropped 0 bases, with 12 bases sitting between them. CDR3 region: CASSPLYSSYNEQFF. The CDR3 nucleotides read TGTGCCAGCAGTCCCCTATACAGCTCCTACAATGAGCAGTTCTTC.

The chain joins TRBV7-9 to TRBJ2-7; a possible D gene is TRBD1 (6 bases). V gave up 5 bases and J gave up 7 bases, with 18 bases separating them. Per germline, CDR1 SEHNR and CDR2 FQNEAQ (reference sequence). The CDR3 length is 14 residues. The CDR3 spells CASSAVGHVGEQYF. The CDR3 DNA is TGTGCCAGCAGCGCCGTGGGACACGTGGGGGAGCAGTACTTC. Full variable domain (outside the CDR3, taken from reference TRBV7-9 and TRBJ2-7): DTGVSQNPRHKITKRGQNVTFRCDPISEHNRLYWYRQTLGQGPEFLTYFQNEAQLEKSRLLSDRFSAERPKGSFSTLEIQRTEQGDSAMYLCASSAVGHVGEQYFGPGTRLTVT.

J is TRBJ2-3 and V is TRBV28, with D perhaps TRBD1 (5 bases). Per germline, CDR1 MDHEN and CDR2 SYDVKM. The length of the CDR3 is 15 residues. V gave up 5 bases and J gave up 2 bases, with 14 bases separating them. CDR3 region: CASSPMTEYTDTQYF. The DNA for the CDR3 is TGTGCCAGCAGTCCTATGACAGAGTACACAGATACGCAGTATTTT. Looking up the rest from reference TRBV28 and TRBJ2-3 gives the full variable domain: DVKVTQSSRYLVKRTGEKVFLECVQDMDHENMFWYRQDPGLGLRLIYFSYDVKMKEKGDIPEGYSVSREKKERFSLILESASTNQTSMYLCASSPMTEYTDTQYFGPGTRLTVL.

The chain's CDR3 is CASSHGQSSGNTIYF. The CDR3 nucleotides read TGTGCCAGCAGCCACGGACAGAGCTCTGGAAACACCATATATTTT. The V call is TRBV5-6, the J call TRBJ1-3; D is perhaps TRBD1 (6 bases). CDR1 is SGHDT, CDR2 YYEEEE, per germline. The CDR3 has 15 amino acids. V lost 4 bases and J 0 bases, leaving 11 bases between the germline ends.

This chain connects TRBV6-2 or TRBV6-3 to TRBJ2-7; 9 positions agree with TRBD1. CDR3 size: 15 residues. Per the germline V gene, CDR1 is MNHEY and CDR2 is SVGEGT. V trimming: 2 bases; J trimming: 4 bases; junction bases outside the gene matches: 6. Written as DNA, the CDR3 is TGTGCCAGCAGTTACGGGGACAGGGTGGGATACGAGCAGTACTTC. This sequence encodes CASSYGDRVGYEQYF.

This clonotype was observed at least ten times. The rearrangement uses TRBV11-2 and TRBJ2-2; D call uncertain. The CDR3 extends over 14 amino acids. The ends were cut back, 1 base at V and 3 bases at J, with 6 bases in the middle. The V gene's germline CDR1 is SGHAT and CDR2 FQNNGV. CDR3 amino acids: CASSLVGYTGELFF. The CDR3 nucleotides are TGTGCCAGCAGCTTAGTCGGGTACACCGGGGAGCTGTTTTTT. Complete variable domain (other parts from reference TRBV11-2 and TRBJ2-2): EAGVAQSPRYKIIEKRQSVAFWCNPISGHATLYWYQQILGQGPKLLIQFQNNGVVDDSQLPKDRFSAERLKGVDSTLKIQPAKLEDSAVYLCASSLVGYTGELFFGEGSRLTVL.